Listed below are T cell receptor beta chains from one sample, sequenced in a study of T cells in Graves' hyperthyroidism and ophthalmopathy. TCRdb re-called the multiplex PCR reads with MiXCR, one entry per CDR3 protein. The table shows roughly 550,000 distinct CDR3 sequences, with around 16% occurring only once. Sequences were obtained from blood. All receptors derive from a woman aged 30 to 39 with Graves' ophthalmopathy. The CDR3 runs from the conserved cysteine through the conserved F or W. A D gene is named only where the DNA matches it firmly. Not every row has a clone size; where given, it reads once, few, many or a size class.

abundance: few; d_gene: .; v_gene: TRBV19; j_gene: TRBJ2-3; CDR3nt: TGTGCCAGTAGTACCCCGCACGGCGGCCTCACCCATACGCAGTATTTT; CDR3aa: CASSTPHGGLTHTQYF
abundance: .; d_gene: .; v_gene: TRBV6-2/TRBV6-3; j_gene: TRBJ2-7; CDR3nt: TGTGCCAGCAGTTCTTACCGGGCCTACGAGCAGTACTTC; CDR3aa: CASSSYRAYEQYF
abundance: many; d_gene: .; v_gene: TRBV6-5; j_gene: TRBJ2-6; CDR3nt: TGTGCCAGCAGTTACGGGTCGTTCGGGGCCAACGTCCTGACTTTC; CDR3aa: CASSYGSFGANVLTF
abundance: .; d_gene: TRBD1; v_gene: TRBV10-3; j_gene: TRBJ1-4; CDR3nt: TGTGCCATCAGCGGACAGGGGTCTGAAAAACTGTTTTTT; CDR3aa: CAISGQGSEKLFF
abundance: many; d_gene: .; v_gene: TRBV20-1; j_gene: TRBJ2-7; CDR3nt: TGCAGTGCTGAACCACCGGGAGCAAAATACGAGCAGTACTTC; CDR3aa: CSAEPPGAKYEQYF
abundance: few; d_gene: .; v_gene: TRBV7-9; j_gene: TRBJ2-5; CDR3nt: TGTGCCAGCAGCTTAGATTCGGGCAGACGGCAAGAGACCCAGTACTTC; CDR3aa: CASSLDSGRRQETQYF
abundance: few; d_gene: .; v_gene: TRBV18; j_gene: TRBJ2-1; CDR3nt: TGTGCCGGCTCACCATACCACTCAGATAATGAGCAGTTCTTC; CDR3aa: CAGSPYHSDNEQFF
abundance: many; d_gene: .; v_gene: TRBV12-3/TRBV12-4; j_gene: TRBJ1-5; CDR3nt: TGTGCCAGCAGTTTTGGGTCCGGGGGCAATCAGCCCCAGCATTTT; CDR3aa: CASSFGSGGNQPQHF
abundance: many; d_gene: TRBD1; v_gene: TRBV6-2/TRBV6-3; j_gene: TRBJ2-7; CDR3nt: TGTGCCAGCACTCCTTTGGGACAGGGGGGTCTCGACGAGCAGTACTTC; CDR3aa: CASTPLGQGGLDEQYF
abundance: few; d_gene: .; v_gene: TRBV20-1; j_gene: TRBJ1-5; CDR3nt: TGCAGTGCTAGTCCCGGACGGAGCAATCAGCCCCAGCATTTT; CDR3aa: CSASPGRSNQPQHF
abundance: .; d_gene: .; v_gene: TRBV5-1; j_gene: TRBJ2-3; CDR3nt: TGCGCCAGCAGCTTGGAACTGGGCTCGATTGTGAATACGCAGTATTTT; CDR3aa: CASSLELGSIVNTQYF
abundance: .; d_gene: TRBD1; v_gene: TRBV20-1; j_gene: TRBJ2-3; CDR3nt: TGCAGTGCTATACAGGGGGCTAGCACAGATACGCAGTATTTT; CDR3aa: CSAIQGASTDTQYF
abundance: .; d_gene: .; v_gene: TRBV20-1; j_gene: TRBJ2-5; CDR3nt: TGCAGTGCTAGTCCCACACGGCTAGTCCGGACCCAGTACTTC; CDR3aa: CSASPTRLVRTQYF
abundance: many; d_gene: .; v_gene: TRBV12-3/TRBV12-4; j_gene: TRBJ2-7; CDR3nt: TGTGCCAGCAGAGGACCAGCCTACGAGCAGTACTTC; CDR3aa: CASRGPAYEQYF
abundance: .; d_gene: TRBD2; v_gene: TRBV20-1; j_gene: TRBJ2-1; CDR3nt: TGCAGTGCTCACACTAGCGGGAAAGCCAATGAGCAGTTCTTC; CDR3aa: CSAHTSGKANEQFF
abundance: few; d_gene: TRBD2; v_gene: TRBV7-8; j_gene: TRBJ2-1; CDR3nt: TGTGCCAGCAGCTTAAACCTCCCCCTAGCGGGAGGACGGTCCTACAATGAGCAGTTCTTC; CDR3aa: CASSLNLPLAGGRSYNEQFF
abundance: many; d_gene: .; v_gene: TRBV20-1; j_gene: TRBJ2-2; CDR3nt: TGCAGTGCTAGAAAGGGGCAGGTTAACACCGGGGAGCTGTTTTTT; CDR3aa: CSARKGQVNTGELFF
abundance: .; d_gene: .; v_gene: TRBV6-1; j_gene: TRBJ2-7; CDR3nt: TGTGCCAGCAGTAAAGACGGATACGAGCAGTACTTC; CDR3aa: CASSKDGYEQYF
abundance: .; d_gene: .; v_gene: TRBV6-1; j_gene: TRBJ1-3; CDR3nt: TGTGCCAGCCAGGGATCTGGAAACACCATATATTTT; CDR3aa: CASQGSGNTIYF
abundance: .; d_gene: .; v_gene: TRBV5-6; j_gene: TRBJ1-1; CDR3nt: TGTGCCAGCAGTACCACACACTGGGGGGGGGAGAACACTGAAGCTTTCTTT; CDR3aa: CASSTTHWGGENTEAFF
abundance: .; d_gene: TRBD2; v_gene: TRBV16; j_gene: TRBJ2-7; CDR3nt: TGTGCCAGCAGCCGGACACTAGCGGGAGTTTCCTACGAGCAGTACTTC; CDR3aa: CASSRTLAGVSYEQYF
abundance: few; d_gene: .; v_gene: TRBV2; j_gene: TRBJ2-2; CDR3nt: TGTGCCAGCAGTGATCGGAAGGGGCCCACCGGGGAGCTGTTTTTT; CDR3aa: CASSDRKGPTGELFF
abundance: .; d_gene: TRBD2; v_gene: TRBV20-1; j_gene: TRBJ2-7; CDR3nt: TGCAGTGCTACCGGGACTAGCGGGAGCTCGGGCTACGAGCAGTACTTC; CDR3aa: CSATGTSGSSGYEQYF
abundance: many; d_gene: TRBD1; v_gene: TRBV5-8; j_gene: TRBJ2-7; CDR3nt: TGTGCCAGCAGCTTCCGGGGACAGGCCTACGAGCAGTACTTC; CDR3aa: CASSFRGQAYEQYF
abundance: many; d_gene: TRBD2; v_gene: TRBV10-3; j_gene: TRBJ2-1; CDR3nt: TGTGCCATCAAAGACGAGCTAGCGGGGTCCTACAATGAGCAGTTCTTC; CDR3aa: CAIKDELAGSYNEQFF
abundance: .; d_gene: .; v_gene: TRBV19; j_gene: TRBJ1-3; CDR3nt: TGTGCCAGTAGTATCTCGGGGGCCTCTGGAAACACCATATATTTT; CDR3aa: CASSISGASGNTIYF
abundance: .; d_gene: .; v_gene: TRBV7-3; j_gene: TRBJ2-1; CDR3nt: TGTGCCAGCAGCCGATCGCCAGGCGATGAGCAGTTCTTC; CDR3aa: CASSRSPGDEQFF
abundance: many; d_gene: TRBD2; v_gene: TRBV10-2; j_gene: TRBJ2-1; CDR3nt: TGCGCCAGCAGTGGACTAGCGGGAGAGAGCTTAAGGAATGAGCAGTTCTTC; CDR3aa: CASSGLAGESLRNEQFF